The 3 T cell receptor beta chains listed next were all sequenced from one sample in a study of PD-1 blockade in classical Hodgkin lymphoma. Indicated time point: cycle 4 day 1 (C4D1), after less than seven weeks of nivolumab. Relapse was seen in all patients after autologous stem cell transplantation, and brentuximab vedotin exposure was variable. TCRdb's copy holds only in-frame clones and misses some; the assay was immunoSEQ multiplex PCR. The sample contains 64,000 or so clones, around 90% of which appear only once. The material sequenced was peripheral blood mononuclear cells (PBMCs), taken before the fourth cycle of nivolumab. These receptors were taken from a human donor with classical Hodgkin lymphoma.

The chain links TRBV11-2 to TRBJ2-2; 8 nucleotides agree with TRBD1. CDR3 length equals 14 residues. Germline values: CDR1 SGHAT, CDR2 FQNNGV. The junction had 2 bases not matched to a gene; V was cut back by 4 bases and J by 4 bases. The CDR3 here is CASSSQGATGELFF. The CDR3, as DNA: TGTGCCAGCAGCTCGCAGGGGGCCACCGGGGAGCTGTTTTTT.

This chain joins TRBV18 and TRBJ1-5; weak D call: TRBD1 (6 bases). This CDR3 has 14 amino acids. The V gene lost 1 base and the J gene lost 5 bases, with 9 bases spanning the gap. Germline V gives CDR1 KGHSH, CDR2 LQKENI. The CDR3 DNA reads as TGTGCCAGCTCACCACAGGAGGGGGATCAGCCCCAGCATTTT. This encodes CASSPQEGDQPQHF.

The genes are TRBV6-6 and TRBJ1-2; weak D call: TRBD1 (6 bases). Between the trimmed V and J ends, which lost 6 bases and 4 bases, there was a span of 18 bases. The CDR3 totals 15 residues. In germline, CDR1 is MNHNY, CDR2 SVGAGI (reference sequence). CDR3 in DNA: TGTGCCAGCAGGCCGGGACATTCAAAAACCTATGGCTACACCTTC. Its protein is CASRPGHSKTYGYTF.